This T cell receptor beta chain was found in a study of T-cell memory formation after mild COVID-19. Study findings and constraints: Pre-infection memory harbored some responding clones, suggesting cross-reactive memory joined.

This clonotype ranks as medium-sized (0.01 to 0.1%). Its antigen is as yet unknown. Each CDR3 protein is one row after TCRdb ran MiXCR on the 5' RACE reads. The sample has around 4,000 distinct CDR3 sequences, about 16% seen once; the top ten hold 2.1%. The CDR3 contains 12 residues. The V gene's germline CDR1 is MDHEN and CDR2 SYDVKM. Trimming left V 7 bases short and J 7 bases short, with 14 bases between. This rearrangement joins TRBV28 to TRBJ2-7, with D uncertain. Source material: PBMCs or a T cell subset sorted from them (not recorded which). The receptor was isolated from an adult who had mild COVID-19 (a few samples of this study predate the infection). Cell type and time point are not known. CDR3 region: CASNKGFGEQYV. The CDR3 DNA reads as TGTGCCAGCAATAAAGGGTTTGGAGAGCAGTACGTC.